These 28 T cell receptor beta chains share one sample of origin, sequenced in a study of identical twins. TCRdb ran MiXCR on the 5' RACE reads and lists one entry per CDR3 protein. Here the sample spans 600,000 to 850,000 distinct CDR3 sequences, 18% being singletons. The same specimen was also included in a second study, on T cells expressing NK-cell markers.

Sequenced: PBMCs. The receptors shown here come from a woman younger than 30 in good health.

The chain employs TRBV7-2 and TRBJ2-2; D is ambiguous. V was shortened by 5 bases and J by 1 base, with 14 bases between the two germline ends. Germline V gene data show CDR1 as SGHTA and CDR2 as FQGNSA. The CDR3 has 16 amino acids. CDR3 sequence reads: CASSPPEVLNTGELFF. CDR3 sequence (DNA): TGTGCCAGCAGCCCCCCTGAGGTTCTGAACACCGGGGAGCTGTTTTTT.

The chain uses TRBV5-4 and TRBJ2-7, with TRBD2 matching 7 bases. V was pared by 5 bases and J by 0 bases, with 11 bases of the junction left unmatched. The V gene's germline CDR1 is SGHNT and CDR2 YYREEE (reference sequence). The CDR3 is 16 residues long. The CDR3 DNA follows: TGTGCCAGCAGGAACGGGGCCGGGACTAACTCCTACGAGCAGTACTTC. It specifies CASRNGAGTNSYEQYF.

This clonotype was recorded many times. The CDR3 nucleotides are TGTGCCAGCAGCCCGGACCGAAGTGATACGCAGTATTTT. Amino acid sequence: CASSPDRSDTQYF. V usage is TRBV5-4 and J usage is TRBJ2-3, with D uncertain. This CDR3 is built from 13 residues. Germline lookup yields CDR1 SGHNT and CDR2 YYREEE (reference sequence). Trimming took 4 bases from V and 6 from J, leaving 12 bases between them. Together with reference TRBV5-4 and TRBJ2-3, the CDR3 gives the full variable domain: ETGVTQSPTHLIKTRGQQVTLRCSSQSGHNTVSWYQQALGQGPQFIFQYYREEENGRGNFPPRFSGLQFPNYSSELNVNALELDDSALYLCASSPDRSDTQYFGPGTRLTVL.

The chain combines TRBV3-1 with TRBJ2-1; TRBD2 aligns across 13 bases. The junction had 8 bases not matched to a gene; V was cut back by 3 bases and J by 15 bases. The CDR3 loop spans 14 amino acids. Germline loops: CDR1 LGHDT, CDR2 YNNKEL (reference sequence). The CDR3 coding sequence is TGTGCCAGCAGCCATTATGGACTAGCGGGAGCACCGTTCTTC. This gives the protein CASSHYGLAGAPFF.

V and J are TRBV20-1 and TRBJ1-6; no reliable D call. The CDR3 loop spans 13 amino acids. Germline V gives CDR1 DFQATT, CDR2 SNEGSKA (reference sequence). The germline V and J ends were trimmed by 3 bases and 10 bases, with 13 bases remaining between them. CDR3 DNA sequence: TGCAGTGCTAGTCCGGGAACGGAGTCACCCCTCCACTTT. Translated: CSASPGTESPLHF.

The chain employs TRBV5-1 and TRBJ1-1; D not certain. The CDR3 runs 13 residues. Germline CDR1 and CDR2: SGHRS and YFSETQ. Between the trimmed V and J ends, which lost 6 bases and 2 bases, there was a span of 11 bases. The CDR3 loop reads CASKVGVNTEAFF. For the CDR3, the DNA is TGCGCCAGCAAAGTAGGAGTTAACACTGAAGCTTTCTTT.

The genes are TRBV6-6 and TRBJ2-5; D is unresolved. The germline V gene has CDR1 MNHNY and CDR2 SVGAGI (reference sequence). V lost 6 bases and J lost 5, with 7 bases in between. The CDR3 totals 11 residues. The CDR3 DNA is TGTGCCAGCAGGGGGTTGGAGACCCAGTACTTC. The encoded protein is CASRGLETQYF.

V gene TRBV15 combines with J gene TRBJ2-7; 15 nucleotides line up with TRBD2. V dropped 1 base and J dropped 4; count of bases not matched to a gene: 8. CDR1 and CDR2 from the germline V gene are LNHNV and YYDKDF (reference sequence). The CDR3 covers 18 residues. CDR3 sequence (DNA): TGTGCCACCAGCAGAGGCCCGGGACTAGCGGGGGGTCGTTACGAGCAGTACTTC. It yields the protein CATSRGPGLAGGRYEQYF. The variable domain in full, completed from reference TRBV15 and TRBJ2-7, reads DAMVIQNPRYQVTQFGKPVTLSCSQTLNHNVMYWYQQKSSQAPKLLFHYYDKDFNNEADTPDNFQSRRPNTSFCFLDIRSPGLGDTAMYLCATSRGPGLAGGRYEQYFGPGTRLTVT.

CDR3 sequence (DNA): TGCGCCAGCAGCTGGACTAGTTTTTCCAATGAGCAGTTCTTC. Translating it yields CASSWTSFSNEQFF. The chain links TRBV5-1 to TRBJ2-1; TRBD2 matches 7 bases. The V gene's germline CDR1 is SGHRS and CDR2 YFSETQ. With V trimmed by 3 bases and J by 6 bases, 6 bases remained unmatched. This CDR3 comprises 14 residues. Full variable domain (remainder filled in from reference TRBV5-1 and TRBJ2-1): KAGVTQTPRYLIKTRGQQVTLSCSPISGHRSVSWYQQTPGQGLQFLFEYFSETQRNKGNFPGRFSGRQFSNSRSEMNVSTLELGDSALYLCASSWTSFSNEQFFGPGTRLTVL.

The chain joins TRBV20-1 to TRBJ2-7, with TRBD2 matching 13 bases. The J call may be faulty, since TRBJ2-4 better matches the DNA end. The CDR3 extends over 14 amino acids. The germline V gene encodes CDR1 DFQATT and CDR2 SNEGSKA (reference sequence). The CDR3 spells CSARLRLAGGIQYF. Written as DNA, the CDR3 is TGCAGTGCCCGCCTAAGACTAGCGGGGGGCATTCAGTACTTC.

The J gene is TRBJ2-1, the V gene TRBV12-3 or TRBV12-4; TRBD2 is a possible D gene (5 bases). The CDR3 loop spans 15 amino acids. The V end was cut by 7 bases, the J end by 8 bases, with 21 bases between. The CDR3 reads CASNNPLRPADEQFF. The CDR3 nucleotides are TGTGCCAGCAACAATCCCCTTAGGCCAGCGGATGAGCAGTTCTTC.

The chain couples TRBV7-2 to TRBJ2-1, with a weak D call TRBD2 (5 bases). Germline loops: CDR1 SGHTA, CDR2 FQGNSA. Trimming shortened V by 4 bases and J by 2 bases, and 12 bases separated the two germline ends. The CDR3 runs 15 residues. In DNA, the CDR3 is TGTGCCAGCAGCTCTTATGGACTGCCCTACAATGAGCAGTTCTTC. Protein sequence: CASSSYGLPYNEQFF.

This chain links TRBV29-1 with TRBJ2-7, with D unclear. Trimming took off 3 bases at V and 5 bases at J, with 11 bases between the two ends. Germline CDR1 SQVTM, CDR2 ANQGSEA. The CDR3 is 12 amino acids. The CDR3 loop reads CSVDWVGNEQYF. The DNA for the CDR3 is TGCAGCGTTGACTGGGTTGGGAACGAGCAGTACTTC.

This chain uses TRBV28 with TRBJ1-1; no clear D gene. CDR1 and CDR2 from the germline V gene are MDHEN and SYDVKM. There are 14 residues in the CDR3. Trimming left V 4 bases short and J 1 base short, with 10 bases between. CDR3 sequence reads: CASSSGGWNTEAFF. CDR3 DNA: TGTGCCAGCAGTTCCGGAGGGTGGAACACTGAAGCTTTCTTT.

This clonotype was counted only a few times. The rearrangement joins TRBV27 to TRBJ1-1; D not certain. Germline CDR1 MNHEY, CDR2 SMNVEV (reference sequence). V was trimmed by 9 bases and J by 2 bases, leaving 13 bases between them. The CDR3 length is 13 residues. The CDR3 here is CASSEADNTEAFF. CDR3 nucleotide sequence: TGTGCCAGTTCAGAAGCAGACAACACTGAAGCTTTCTTT.

CDR3 nucleotide sequence: TGTGCCAGCAGCCTGGACAGGGTGGGAGAGACCCAGTACTTC. This sequence encodes CASSLDRVGETQYF. The V and J genes are TRBV5-5 and TRBJ2-5; 8 nucleotides match TRBD1. The V and J ends lost 4 bases and 4 bases, in that order; junction bases with no gene match: 6. Per the germline V gene, CDR1 is SGHKS and CDR2 is YYEKEE (reference sequence). The CDR3 has 14 residues. The full variable domain, with the rest looked up from reference TRBV5-5 and TRBJ2-5, is DAGVTQSPTHLIKTRGQQVTLRCSPISGHKSVSWYQQVLGQGPQFIFQYYEKEERGRGNFPDRFSARQFPNYSSELNVNALLLGDSALYLCASSLDRVGETQYFGPGTRLLVL.

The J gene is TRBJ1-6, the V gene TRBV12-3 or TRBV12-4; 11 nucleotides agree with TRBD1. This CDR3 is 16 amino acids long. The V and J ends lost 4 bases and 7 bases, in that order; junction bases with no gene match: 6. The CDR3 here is CASSSGQGGRNSPLHF. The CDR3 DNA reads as TGTGCCAGCAGTTCGGGACAGGGGGGGAGGAATTCACCCCTCCACTTT.

CDR3 protein: CASSFQRGGSDTQYF. CDR3 sequence (DNA): TGTGCCAGCAGCTTCCAGCGGGGGGGTTCAGATACGCAGTATTTT. The rearrangement joins TRBV11-2 to TRBJ2-3; 10 bases line up with TRBD2. CDR1 is SGHAT and CDR2 is FQNNGV in the germline V gene. CDR3 length: 15 residues. V lost 3 bases, J lost 4 bases, and 4 bases stayed unmatched.

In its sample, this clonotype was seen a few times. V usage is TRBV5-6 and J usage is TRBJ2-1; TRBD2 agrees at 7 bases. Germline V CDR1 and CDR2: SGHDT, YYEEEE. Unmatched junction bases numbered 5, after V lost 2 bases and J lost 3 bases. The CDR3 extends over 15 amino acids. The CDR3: CASSFGTTNYNEQFF. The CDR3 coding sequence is TGTGCCAGCAGCTTTGGGACTACGAACTACAATGAGCAGTTCTTC.

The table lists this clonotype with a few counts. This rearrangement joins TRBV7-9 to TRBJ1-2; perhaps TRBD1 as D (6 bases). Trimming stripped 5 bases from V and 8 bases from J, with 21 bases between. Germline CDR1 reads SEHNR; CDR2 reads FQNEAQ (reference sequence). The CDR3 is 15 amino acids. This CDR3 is CASSAGRGRDGGYTF. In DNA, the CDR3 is TGTGCCAGCAGCGCCGGCAGGGGAAGGGACGGAGGCTACACCTTC.

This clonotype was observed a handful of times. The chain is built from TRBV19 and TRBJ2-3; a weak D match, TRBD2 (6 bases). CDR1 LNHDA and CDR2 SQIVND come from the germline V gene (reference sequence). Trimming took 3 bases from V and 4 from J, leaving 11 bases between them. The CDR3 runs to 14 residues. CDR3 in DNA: TGTGCCAGTAGTATGCGGGAAGGGTCAGATACGCAGTATTTT. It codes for CASSMREGSDTQYF. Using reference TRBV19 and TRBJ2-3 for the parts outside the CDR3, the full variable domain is DGGITQSPKYLFRKEGQNVTLSCEQNLNHDAMYWYRQDPGQGLRLIYYSQIVNDFQKGDIAEGYSVSREKKESFPLTVTSAQKNPTAFYLCASSMREGSDTQYFGPGTRLTVL.

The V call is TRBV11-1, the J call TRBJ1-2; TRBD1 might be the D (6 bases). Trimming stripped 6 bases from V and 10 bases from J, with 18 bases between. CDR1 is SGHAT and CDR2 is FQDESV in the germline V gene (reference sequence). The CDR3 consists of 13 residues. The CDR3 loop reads CASSHGGALAYTF. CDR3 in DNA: TGTGCCAGCAGTCACGGGGGGGCATTGGCCTACACCTTC.

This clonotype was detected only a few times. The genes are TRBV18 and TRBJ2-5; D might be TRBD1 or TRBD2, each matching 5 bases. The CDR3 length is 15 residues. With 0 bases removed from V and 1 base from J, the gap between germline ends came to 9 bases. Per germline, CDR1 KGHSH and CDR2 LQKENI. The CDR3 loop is CASSPPLRGQETQYF. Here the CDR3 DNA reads TGTGCCAGCTCACCACCTTTGAGGGGCCAAGAGACCCAGTACTTC.

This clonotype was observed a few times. CDR3 sequence reads: CARNRGASDTGELFF. The CDR3 nucleotides read TGTGCCAGAAACAGGGGGGCCTCGGACACCGGGGAGCTGTTTTTT. This chain links TRBV3-1 with TRBJ2-2, with 8 bases that match TRBD1. Germline values: CDR1 LGHDT, CDR2 YNNKEL (reference sequence). V lost 9 bases to trimming and J lost 3 bases; unmatched junction nucleotides: 9. The CDR3 consists of 15 residues.

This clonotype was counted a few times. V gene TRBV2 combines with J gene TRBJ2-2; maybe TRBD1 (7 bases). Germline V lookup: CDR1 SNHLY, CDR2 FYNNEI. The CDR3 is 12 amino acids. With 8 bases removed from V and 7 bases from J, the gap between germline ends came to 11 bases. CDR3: CASVRGDGELFF. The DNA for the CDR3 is TGTGCCAGCGTCAGGGGGGACGGGGAGCTGTTTTTT.

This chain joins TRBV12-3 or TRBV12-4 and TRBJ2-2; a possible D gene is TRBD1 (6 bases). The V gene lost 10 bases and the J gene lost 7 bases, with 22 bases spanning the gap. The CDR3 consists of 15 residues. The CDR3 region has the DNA TGTGCCACAACCCGGGACACGTTAGGAGGCGGGGAGCTGTTTTTT. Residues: CATTRDTLGGGELFF.

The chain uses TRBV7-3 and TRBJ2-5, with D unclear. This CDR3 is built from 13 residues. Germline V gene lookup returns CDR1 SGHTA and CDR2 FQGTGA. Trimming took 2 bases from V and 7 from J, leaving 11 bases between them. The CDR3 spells CASSLERPSTQYF. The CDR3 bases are TGTGCCAGCAGCTTAGAACGCCCTTCGACCCAGTACTTC.

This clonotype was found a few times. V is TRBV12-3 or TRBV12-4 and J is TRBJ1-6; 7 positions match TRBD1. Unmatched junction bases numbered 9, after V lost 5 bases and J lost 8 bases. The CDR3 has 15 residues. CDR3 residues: CASSPQGGTYSPLHF. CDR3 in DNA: TGTGCCAGCAGTCCCCAGGGGGGGACCTATTCACCCCTCCACTTT.